These T cell receptor beta chains were read from a single sample in a study of identical twins. TCRdb fed the 5' RACE reads into MiXCR, producing one record per CDR3 protein. The sample holds a few hundred thousand distinct CDR3 sequences, just under 10% seen once. A further study also used this sample, focusing on yellow fever vaccine responses in identical twins.

Sequenced material: PBMCs. The receptors originated from a woman between 18 and 29 years old in good health. Each CDR3 is given with its conserved first and last residue. Each record gives: V gene, J gene, D gene, clone size, CDR3 protein, CDR3 DNA. D genes are given only for firm matches. Some rows mark clone size as missing; the rest say once, few, many or name a class of expanded clone.

v_call: TRBV11-2
j_call: TRBJ2-7
d_call: TRBD1
clone_size: .
cdr3_aa: CASSLFRTGAYEQYF
cdr3_nt: TGTGCCAGCAGCTTGTTCCGGACAGGGGCCTACGAGCAGTACTTC

v_call: TRBV15
j_call: TRBJ2-7
d_call: TRBD1
clone_size: few
cdr3_aa: CATSREMVGQPYEQYF
cdr3_nt: TGTGCCACCAGCAGAGAAATGGTGGGACAGCCCTACGAGCAGTACTTC

v_call: TRBV6-1
j_call: TRBJ2-1
d_call: TRBD2
clone_size: many
cdr3_aa: CASSEVSPLAGDYNEQFF
cdr3_nt: TGTGCCAGCAGTGAAGTTTCCCCACTAGCGGGGGACTACAATGAGCAGTTCTTC

v_call: TRBV4-3
j_call: TRBJ2-7
d_call: .
clone_size: few
cdr3_aa: CASSPDRHGEQYF
cdr3_nt: TGCGCCAGCAGCCCCGACAGGCACGGCGAGCAGTACTTC

v_call: TRBV7-9
j_call: TRBJ2-3
d_call: .
clone_size: many
cdr3_aa: CASSLTRLLGAQDTQYF
cdr3_nt: TGTGCCAGCAGCTTAACTCGGCTCCTTGGGGCTCAAGATACGCAGTATTTT

v_call: TRBV10-3
j_call: TRBJ2-6
d_call: .
clone_size: .
cdr3_aa: CGSTSGVTGANVLTF
cdr3_nt: TGTGGCTCCACGTCTGGGGTAACTGGGGCCAACGTCCTGACTTTC

v_call: TRBV30
j_call: TRBJ2-1
d_call: .
clone_size: .
cdr3_aa: CAWSGQGNEQFF
cdr3_nt: TGTGCCTGGAGTGGGCAGGGCAATGAGCAGTTCTTC

v_call: TRBV18
j_call: TRBJ2-3
d_call: .
clone_size: .
cdr3_aa: CASSPPGATDTEYF
cdr3_nt: TGTGCCAGCTCACCACCGGGTGCCACAGATACGGAGTATTTT

v_call: TRBV5-1
j_call: TRBJ1-4
d_call: TRBD1
clone_size: many
cdr3_aa: CASRETGTGRVWVWLFF
cdr3_nt: TGCGCCAGCAGGGAAACCGGGACAGGCCGGGTTTGGGTGTGGCTGTTTTTT

v_call: TRBV18
j_call: TRBJ2-5
d_call: .
clone_size: once
cdr3_aa: CASSPPQGEEETQYF
cdr3_nt: TGTGCCAGCTCACCACCGCAGGGAGAGGAAGAGACCCAGTACTTC

v_call: TRBV29-1
j_call: TRBJ2-2
d_call: .
clone_size: .
cdr3_aa: CSVDYQLTGELFF
cdr3_nt: TGCAGCGTTGATTACCAGCTCACCGGGGAGCTGTTTTTT

v_call: TRBV28
j_call: TRBJ2-1
d_call: TRBD2
clone_size: .
cdr3_aa: CASSIWTSKRGGSGDEQFF
cdr3_nt: TGTGCCAGCAGCATTTGGACCTCCAAGCGGGGGGGCAGCGGCGATGAGCAGTTCTTC

v_call: TRBV12-3/TRBV12-4
j_call: TRBJ2-7
d_call: TRBD2
clone_size: .
cdr3_aa: CASSLSQSSGRYEQYF
cdr3_nt: TGTGCCAGCAGTTTAAGTCAGTCTAGCGGGAGATACGAGCAGTACTTC